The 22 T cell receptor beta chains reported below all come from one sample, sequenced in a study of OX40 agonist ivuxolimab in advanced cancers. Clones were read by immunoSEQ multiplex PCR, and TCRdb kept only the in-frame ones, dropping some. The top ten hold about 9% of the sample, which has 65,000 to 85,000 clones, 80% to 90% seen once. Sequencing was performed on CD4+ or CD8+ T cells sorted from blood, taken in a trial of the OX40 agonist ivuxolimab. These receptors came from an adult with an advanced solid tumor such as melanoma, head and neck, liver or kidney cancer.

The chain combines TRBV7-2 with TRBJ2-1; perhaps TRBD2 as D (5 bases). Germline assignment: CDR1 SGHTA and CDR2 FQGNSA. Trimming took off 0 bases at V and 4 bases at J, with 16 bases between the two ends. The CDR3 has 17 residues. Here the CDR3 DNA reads TGTGCCAGCAGCTTAGCGCTTGGGTATACTAGGTACAATGAGCAGTTCTTC. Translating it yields CASSLALGYTRYNEQFF.

The CDR3: CASSGTGDRRNTIYF. Written as DNA, the CDR3 is TGTGCCAGTAGTGGAACAGGGGACAGACGAAACACCATATATTTT. The chain uses TRBV19 and TRBJ1-3, with TRBD1 matching over 7 bases. The J segment lost 5 bases and the V segment lost 5 bases, leaving 9 bases of the junction unmatched. This CDR3 contains 15 residues. Germline V gene sequence: CDR1 LNHDA, CDR2 SQIVND (reference sequence).

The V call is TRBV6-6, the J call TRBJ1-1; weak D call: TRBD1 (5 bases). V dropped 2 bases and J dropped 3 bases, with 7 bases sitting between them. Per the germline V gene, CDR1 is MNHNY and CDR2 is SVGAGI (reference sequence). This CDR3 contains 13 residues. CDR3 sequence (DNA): TGTGCCAGCAGTTACCCCAGGGACACTGAAGCTTTCTTT. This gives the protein CASSYPRDTEAFF.

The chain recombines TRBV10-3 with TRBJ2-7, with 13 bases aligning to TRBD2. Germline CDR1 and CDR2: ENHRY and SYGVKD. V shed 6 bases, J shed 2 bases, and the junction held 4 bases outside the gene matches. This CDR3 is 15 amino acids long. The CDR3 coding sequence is TGTGCCATCAGCAAGACTAGCGGGAGGACCTACGAGCAGTACTTC. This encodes CAISKTSGRTYEQYF.

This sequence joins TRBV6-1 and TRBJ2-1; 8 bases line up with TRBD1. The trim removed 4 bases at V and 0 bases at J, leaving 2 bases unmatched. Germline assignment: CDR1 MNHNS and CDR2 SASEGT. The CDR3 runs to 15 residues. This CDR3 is CASSGGTGSYNEQFF. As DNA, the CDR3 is TGTGCCAGCAGTGGGGGGACAGGCTCCTACAATGAGCAGTTCTTC.

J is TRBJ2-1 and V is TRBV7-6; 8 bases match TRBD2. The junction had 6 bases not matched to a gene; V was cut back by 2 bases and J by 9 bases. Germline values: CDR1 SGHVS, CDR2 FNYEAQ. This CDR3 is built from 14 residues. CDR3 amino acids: CASSLRRGGGEQFF. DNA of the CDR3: TGTGCCAGCAGCTTACGACGGGGGGGAGGTGAGCAGTTCTTC. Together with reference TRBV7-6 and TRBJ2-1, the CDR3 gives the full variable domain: GAGVSQSPRYKVTKRGQDVALRCDPISGHVSLYWYRQALGQGPEFLTYFNYEAQQDKSGLPNDRFSAERPEGSISTLTIQRTEQRDSAMYRCASSLRRGGGEQFFGPGTRLTVL.

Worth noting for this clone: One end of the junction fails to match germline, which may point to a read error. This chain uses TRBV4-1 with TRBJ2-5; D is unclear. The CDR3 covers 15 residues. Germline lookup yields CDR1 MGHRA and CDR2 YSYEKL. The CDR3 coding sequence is TGCGCCAGCAGCAAAGAAGGTGTGAGCGTCGAGACCCAGTACTTC. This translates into CASSKEGVSVETQYF.

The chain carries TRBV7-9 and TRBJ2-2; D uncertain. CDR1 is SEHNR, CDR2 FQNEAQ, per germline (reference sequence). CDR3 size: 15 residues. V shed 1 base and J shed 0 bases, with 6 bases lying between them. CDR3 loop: CASSLVTANTGELFF. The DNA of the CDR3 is TGTGCCAGCAGCTTAGTTACCGCGAACACCGGGGAGCTGTTTTTT.

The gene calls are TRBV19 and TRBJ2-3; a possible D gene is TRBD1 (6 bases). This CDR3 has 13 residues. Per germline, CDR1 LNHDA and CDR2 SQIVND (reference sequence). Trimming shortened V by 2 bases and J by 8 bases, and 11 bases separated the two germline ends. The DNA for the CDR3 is TGTGCCAGTAGTATAACAGGGCAAGGTACGCAGTATTTT. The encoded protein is CASSITGQGTQYF.

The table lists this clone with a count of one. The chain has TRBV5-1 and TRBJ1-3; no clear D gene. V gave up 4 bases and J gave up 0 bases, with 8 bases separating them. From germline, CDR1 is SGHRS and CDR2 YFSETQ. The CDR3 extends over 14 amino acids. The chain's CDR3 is CASSLLSSGNTIYF. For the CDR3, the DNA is TGCGCCAGCAGCCTCCTCAGCTCTGGAAACACCATATATTTT.

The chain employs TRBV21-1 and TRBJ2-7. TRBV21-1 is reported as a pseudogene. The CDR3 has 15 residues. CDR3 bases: TGTGCCAGCGAAAAGGGCGGCCTCCATGCCTACGAGCAGTACTTC. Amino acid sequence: CASEKGGLHAYEQYF.

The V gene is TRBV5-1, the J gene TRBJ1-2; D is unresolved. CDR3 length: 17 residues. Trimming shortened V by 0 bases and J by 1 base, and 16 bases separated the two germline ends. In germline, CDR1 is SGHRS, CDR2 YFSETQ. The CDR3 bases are TGCGCCAGCAGCTTGGAGCCAGGAGGTGAGAGTAACTATGGCTACACCTTC. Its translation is CASSLEPGGESNYGYTF.

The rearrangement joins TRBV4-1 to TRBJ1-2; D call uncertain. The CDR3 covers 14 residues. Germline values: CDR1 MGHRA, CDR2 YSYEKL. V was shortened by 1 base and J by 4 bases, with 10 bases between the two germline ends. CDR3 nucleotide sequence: TGCGCCAGCAGCCAAGCCGGGCTGGGCTATGGCTACACCTTC. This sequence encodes CASSQAGLGYGYTF.

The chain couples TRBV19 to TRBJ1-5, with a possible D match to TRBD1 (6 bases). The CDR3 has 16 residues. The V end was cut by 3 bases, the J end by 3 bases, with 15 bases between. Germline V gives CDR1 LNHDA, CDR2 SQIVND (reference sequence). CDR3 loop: CASSIALQGHNQPQHF. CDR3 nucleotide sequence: TGTGCCAGTAGTATCGCGCTACAGGGTCACAATCAGCCCCAGCATTTT.

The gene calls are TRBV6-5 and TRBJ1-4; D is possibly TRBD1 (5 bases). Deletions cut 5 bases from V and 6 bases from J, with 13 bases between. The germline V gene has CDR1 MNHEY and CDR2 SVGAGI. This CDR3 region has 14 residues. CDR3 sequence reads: CASSIRGTYEKLFF. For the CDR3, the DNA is TGTGCCAGCAGTATAAGGGGTACCTATGAAAAACTGTTTTTT.

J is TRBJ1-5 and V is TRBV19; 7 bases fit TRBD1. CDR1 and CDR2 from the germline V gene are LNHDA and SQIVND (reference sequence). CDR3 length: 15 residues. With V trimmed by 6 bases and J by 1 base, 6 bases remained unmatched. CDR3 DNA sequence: TGTGCCAGTAGCGACAGGGCGAGGAGCAATCAGCCCCAGCATTTT. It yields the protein CASSDRARSNQPQHF.

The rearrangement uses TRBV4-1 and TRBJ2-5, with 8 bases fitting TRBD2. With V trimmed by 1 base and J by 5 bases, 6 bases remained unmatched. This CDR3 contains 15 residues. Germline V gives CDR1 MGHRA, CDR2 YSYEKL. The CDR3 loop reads CASSQASGGGETQYF. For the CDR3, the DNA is TGCGCCAGCAGCCAAGCCTCGGGGGGGGGTGAGACCCAGTACTTC.

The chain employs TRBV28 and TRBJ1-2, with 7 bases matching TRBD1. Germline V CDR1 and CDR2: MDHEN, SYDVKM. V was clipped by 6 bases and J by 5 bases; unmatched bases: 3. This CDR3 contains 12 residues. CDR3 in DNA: TGTGCCAGCAGGGAACAGGGGTATGGCTACACCTTC. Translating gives CASREQGYGYTF.

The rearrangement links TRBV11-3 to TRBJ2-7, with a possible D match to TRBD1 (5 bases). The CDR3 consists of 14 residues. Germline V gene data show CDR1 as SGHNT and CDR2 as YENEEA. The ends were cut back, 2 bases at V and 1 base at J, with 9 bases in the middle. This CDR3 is CASSLNQGSYEQYF. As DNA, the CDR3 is TGTGCCAGCAGCTTAAATCAGGGTTCCTACGAGCAGTACTTC.

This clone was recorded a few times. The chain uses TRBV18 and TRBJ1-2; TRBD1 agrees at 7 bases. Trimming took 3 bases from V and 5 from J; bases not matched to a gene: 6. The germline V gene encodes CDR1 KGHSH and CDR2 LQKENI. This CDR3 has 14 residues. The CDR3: CASSPRDSLYGYTF. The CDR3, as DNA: TGTGCCAGCTCACCCCGGGACAGCTTGTATGGCTACACCTTC.

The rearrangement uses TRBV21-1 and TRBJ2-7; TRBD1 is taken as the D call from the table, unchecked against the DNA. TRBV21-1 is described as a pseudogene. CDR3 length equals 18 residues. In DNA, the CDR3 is TGTGCCAGCAGCACCCCGAGGGCCGGGACAGGAACCAGGTACGAGCAGTACTTC. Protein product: CASSTPRAGTGTRYEQYF.

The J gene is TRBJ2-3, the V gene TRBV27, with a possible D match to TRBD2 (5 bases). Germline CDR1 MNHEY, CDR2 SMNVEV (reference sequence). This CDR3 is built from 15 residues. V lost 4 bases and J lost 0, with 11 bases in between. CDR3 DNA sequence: TGTGCCAGCAGTTCCCTAGCCCTAAGCACAGATACGCAGTATTTT. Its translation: CASSSLALSTDTQYF.